This entry lists 12 T cell receptor beta chains sequenced from one sample in a study of radiotherapy plus CTLA-4 blockade in lung cancer. Profiling relied on immunoSEQ multiplex PCR, and the TCRdb table lists in-frame clones only, not all of them. Of about 84,000 clones in the sample, around 72% are singletons; the top ten hold around 15%. The material sequenced was peripheral blood, taken from a patient treated with radiotherapy plus ipilimumab. The receptors shown here come from a human donor with non-small cell lung cancer that progressed on radiotherapy plus ipilimumab.

The chain employs TRBV5-1 and TRBJ1-1; D gene unclear. The germline V and J ends were trimmed by 1 base and 2 bases, with 12 bases remaining between them. The CDR3 length is 15 residues. Germline CDR1 SGHRS, CDR2 YFSETQ. This CDR3 is CASSLSGKINTEAFF. CDR3 sequence (DNA): TGCGCCAGCAGCTTGTCCGGCAAGATAAACACTGAAGCTTTCTTT.

The chain couples TRBV5-1 to TRBJ2-5, with D perhaps matching TRBD2 (5 bases). Germline lookup yields CDR1 SGHRS and CDR2 YFSETQ. The V gene lost 0 bases and the J gene lost 5 bases, with 11 bases spanning the gap. This CDR3 comprises 14 residues. The CDR3 protein is CASSLGPSQETQYF. Written as DNA, the CDR3 is TGCGCCAGCAGCTTGGGGCCTAGCCAGGAGACCCAGTACTTC.

With respect to this clone: Additional DNA sequences in this sample encode the identical CDR3. This chain connects TRBV6-5 to TRBJ2-3, with D maybe TRBD2 (6 bases). Germline-derived CDR1 and CDR2 are MNHEY and SVGAGI. Trimming took off 2 bases at V and 4 bases at J, with 10 bases between the two ends. The CDR3 covers 14 residues. CDR3 sequence: CASSYEGGADTQYF. The CDR3 coding sequence is TGTGCCAGCAGTTACGAGGGCGGGGCAGATACGCAGTATTTT.

The rearrangement joins TRBV19 to TRBJ2-7; the D gene is possibly TRBD1 (6 bases). Looked up from germline, CDR1 is LNHDA and CDR2 is SQIVND (reference sequence). V dropped 2 bases and J dropped 1 base, with 15 bases sitting between them. The CDR3 has 16 residues. The CDR3 coding sequence is TGTGCCAGTAGTATAACCTACGCAGGGGCATCCTACGAGCAGTACTTC. It specifies CASSITYAGASYEQYF.

About this clone itself: This sample also contains other DNA sequences that code for the same CDR3. The chain joins TRBV6-5 to TRBJ1-1; maybe TRBD1 (6 bases). V was trimmed by 6 bases and J by 1 base, leaving 12 bases between them. This CDR3 spans 14 amino acids. Germline V gene lookup returns CDR1 MNHEY and CDR2 SVGAGI. The CDR3 DNA sequence: TGTGCCAGCAGCTACGACAGGAAGAACACTGAAGCTTTCTTT. Its protein product is CASSYDRKNTEAFF.

This clone has just a few counts. This chain joins TRBV19 and TRBJ1-2; D is undetermined. This CDR3 comprises 14 residues. Germline V lookup: CDR1 LNHDA, CDR2 SQIVND (reference sequence). V dropped 7 bases and J dropped 0 bases, with 12 bases sitting between them. The CDR3 loop reads CASNLGQSNYGYTF. The DNA for the CDR3 is TGTGCCAGTAACCTTGGGCAATCTAACTATGGCTACACCTTC.

The chain couples TRBV28 to TRBJ2-3, with 9 bases fitting TRBD2. V was clipped by 6 bases and J by 2 bases; unmatched bases: 9. CDR1 and CDR2 (germline): MDHEN, SYDVKM. The length of the CDR3 is 16 residues. CDR3 residues: CASSFNGGGATDTQYF. DNA for the CDR3: TGTGCCAGCAGCTTCAACGGCGGGGGGGCCACAGATACGCAGTATTTT.

The chain employs TRBV15 and TRBJ1-1; D unclear. Germline V lookup: CDR1 LNHNV, CDR2 YYDKDF (reference sequence). V dropped 0 bases and J dropped 1 base, with 3 bases sitting between them. The CDR3 covers 13 residues. The chain's CDR3 is CATSRDRNTEAFF. The CDR3 DNA reads as TGTGCCACCAGCAGAGATCGGAACACTGAAGCTTTCTTT.

The chain couples TRBV6-6 to TRBJ1-5; D gene uncertain. CDR3 length equals 12 residues. The germline gives CDR1 MNHNY, CDR2 SVGAGI (reference sequence). V shed 5 bases and J shed 4 bases, with 6 bases lying between them. In DNA, the CDR3 is TGTGCCAGCAGTAGGATGAATCAGCCCCAGCATTTT. Translation gives CASSRMNQPQHF.

This clone came up a few times. One end of the junction does not line up with germline, which may come from a read error. The genes are TRBV7-7 and TRBJ2-2; 9 bases align to TRBD1. In germline, CDR1 is SSHAT, CDR2 FNYEAQ (reference sequence). The CDR3 has 15 amino acids. The CDR3 nucleotides are TGTGCTAGCAGCCAGGGACAGGGCAACACCGGGGAGCTGTTTTTT. Protein: CASSQGQGNTGELFF.

J is TRBJ1-1 and V is TRBV28; TRBD1 might be the D (6 bases). Germline CDR1 is MDHEN and CDR2 is SYDVKM. CDR3 length equals 14 residues. V dropped 5 bases and J dropped 4 bases, with 14 bases sitting between them. The CDR3 DNA sequence: TGTGCCAGCAGTATGAGGACAGTGAGCACTGAAGCTTTCTTT. Its translation is CASSMRTVSTEAFF.

This clone was detected a few times. The CDR3: CASSLATAGDSPLHF. CDR3 sequence (DNA): TGCGCCAGCAGCTTGGCGACCGCTGGGGATTCACCCCTCCACTTT. The chain recombines TRBV5-1 with TRBJ1-6; D is unclear. Germline V gives CDR1 SGHRS, CDR2 YFSETQ. V lost 0 bases to trimming and J lost 8 bases, with 12 bases between them. This CDR3 contains 15 residues.